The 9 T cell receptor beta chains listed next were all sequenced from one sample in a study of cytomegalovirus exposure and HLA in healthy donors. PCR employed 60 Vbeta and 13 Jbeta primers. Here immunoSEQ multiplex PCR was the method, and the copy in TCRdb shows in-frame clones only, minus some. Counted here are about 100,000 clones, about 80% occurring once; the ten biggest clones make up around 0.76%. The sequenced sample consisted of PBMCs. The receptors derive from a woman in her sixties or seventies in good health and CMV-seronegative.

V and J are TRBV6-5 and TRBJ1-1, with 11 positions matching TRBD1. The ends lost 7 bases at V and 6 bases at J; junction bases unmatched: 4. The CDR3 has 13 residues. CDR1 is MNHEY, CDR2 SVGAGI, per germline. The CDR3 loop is CASKPGQGAEAFF. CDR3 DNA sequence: TGTGCCAGCAAACCGGGACAGGGGGCTGAAGCTTTCTTT.

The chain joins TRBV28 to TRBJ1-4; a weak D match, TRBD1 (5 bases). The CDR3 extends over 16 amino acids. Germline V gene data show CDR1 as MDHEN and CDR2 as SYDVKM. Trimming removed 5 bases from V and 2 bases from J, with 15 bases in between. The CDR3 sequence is CASSRPGRGTNEKLFF. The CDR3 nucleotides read TGTGCCAGCAGTCGTCCTGGGCGGGGGACTAATGAAAAACTGTTTTTT.

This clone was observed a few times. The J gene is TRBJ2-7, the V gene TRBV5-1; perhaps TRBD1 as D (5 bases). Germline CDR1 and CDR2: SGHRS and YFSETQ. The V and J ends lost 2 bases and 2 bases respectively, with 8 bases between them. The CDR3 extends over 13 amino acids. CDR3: CASSLEDTYEQYF. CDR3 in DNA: TGCGCCAGCAGCTTAGAGGACACCTACGAGCAGTACTTC.

The CDR3 here is CASRIEIAGNGELFF. DNA of the CDR3: TGTGCCAGCAGGATCGAGATAGCGGGAAACGGGGAGCTGTTTTTT. The V and J genes are TRBV6-1 and TRBJ2-2, with 8 positions matching TRBD2. Germline CDR1 is MNHNS and CDR2 is SASEGT. The CDR3 sequence is 15 residues long. V was clipped by 6 bases and J by 7 bases; unmatched bases: 10.

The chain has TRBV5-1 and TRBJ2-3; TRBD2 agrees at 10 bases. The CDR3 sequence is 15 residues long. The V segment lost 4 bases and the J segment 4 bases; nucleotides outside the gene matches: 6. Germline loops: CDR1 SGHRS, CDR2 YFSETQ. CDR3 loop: CASSNSGREADTQYF. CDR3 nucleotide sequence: TGCGCCAGCAGCAACAGCGGGAGGGAAGCAGATACGCAGTATTTT.

The CDR3 protein is CASSEHESGGTEAFF. In DNA, the CDR3 is TGTGCCAGCAGTGAACACGAATCAGGGGGCACTGAAGCTTTCTTT. The rearrangement joins TRBV6-1 to TRBJ1-1, with 7 bases that match TRBD1. The CDR3 sequence is 15 residues long. The ends lost 2 bases at V and 4 bases at J; junction bases unmatched: 7. Germline V gene sequence: CDR1 MNHNS, CDR2 SASEGT.

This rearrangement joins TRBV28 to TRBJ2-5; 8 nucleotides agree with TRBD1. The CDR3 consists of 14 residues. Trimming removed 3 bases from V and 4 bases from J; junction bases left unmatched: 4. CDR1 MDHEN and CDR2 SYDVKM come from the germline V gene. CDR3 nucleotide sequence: TGTGCCAGCAGTTTCCCCGGACAGGGAGAGACCCAGTACTTC. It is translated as CASSFPGQGETQYF.

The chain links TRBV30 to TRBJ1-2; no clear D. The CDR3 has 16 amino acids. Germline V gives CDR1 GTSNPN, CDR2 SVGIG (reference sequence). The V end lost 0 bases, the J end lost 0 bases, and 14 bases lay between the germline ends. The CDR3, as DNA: TGTGCCTGGAGTGTACGCCGGAGCCTGACTAACTATGGCTACACCTTC. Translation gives CAWSVRRSLTNYGYTF.

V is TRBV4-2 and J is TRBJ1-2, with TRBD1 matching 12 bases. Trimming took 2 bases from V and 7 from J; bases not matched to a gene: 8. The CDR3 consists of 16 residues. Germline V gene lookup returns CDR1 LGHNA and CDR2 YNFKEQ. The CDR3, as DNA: TGTGCCAGCAGCCAAAGTCCGGGACAGGGGGCAACTGGCTACACCTTC. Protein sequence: CASSQSPGQGATGYTF.